Sequencing of this T cell receptor (beta chain) was carried out in a study of T-cell memory formation after mild COVID-19. The CDR3 length is 14 residues. Germline CDR1 reads MNHNY; CDR2 reads SVGAGI (reference sequence). Trimming cost V 7 bases and J 0 bases, with 10 bases left between them. A few counts support this clonotype. TCRdb re-analysed the 5' RACE reads in MiXCR, keeping a single row per CDR3 protein. Of about 350,000 distinct CDR3 sequences listed, 20% to 25% were seen once; the top ten hold around a fifth. This chain uses TRBV6-6 with TRBJ1-3; D is undetermined. The clonotype was recovered from a man aged 18 to 30 who had mild COVID-19 (a few samples of this study predate the infection). Cell type and time point are not known. Sequenced sample: PBMCs or a T cell subset sorted from them (not recorded which). In DNA, the CDR3 is TGTGCCAGCACCTATCAGGACTCTGGAAACACCATATATTTT. It translates to CASTYQDSGNTIYF.